Listed below are T cell receptor beta chains from one sample, sequenced in a study of cytomegalovirus exposure and HLA in healthy donors. Produced via immunoSEQ multiplex PCR; TCRdb's table is partial and in-frame only. Among some 170,000 clones listed, roughly four fifths were seen once. Sequenced material: PBMCs. These receptors were collected from a middle-aged woman in good health and CMV-seronegative. The CDR3 runs from the conserved cysteine through the conserved F or W. Fields, in order: CDR3 DNA, CDR3 protein, clone size, V gene, J gene, D gene. A D gene is named only where the DNA matches it firmly. A row's size may be missing; if present it is once, few, many or a size class.

DNA: TGTGCCAGCATTCGGATGGGGGGAGGGGACACCGGGGAGCTGTTTTTT; CDR3: CASIRMGGGDTGELFF; size: .; V: TRBV6-6; J: TRBJ2-2; D: TRBD2
DNA: TGCGCCAGCAGCTTGGAACCGCGGGACAGGTTTTACACCTTC; CDR3: CASSLEPRDRFYTF; size: .; V: TRBV5-1; J: TRBJ1-2; D: TRBD1
DNA: TGCGCCAGCAGCTTGTCCGGCTCTGGAAACACCATATATTTT; CDR3: CASSLSGSGNTIYF; size: .; V: TRBV5-1; J: TRBJ1-3; D: .
DNA: TGTGCCAGCAGCCCGGGACAACTCTATGGCTACACCTTC; CDR3: CASSPGQLYGYTF; size: .; V: TRBV5-6; J: TRBJ1-2; D: .
DNA: TGTGCCAGCAGTTCCTCAGCGGGAATAGCGTACGAGCAGTACTTC; CDR3: CASSSSAGIAYEQYF; size: .; V: TRBV28; J: TRBJ2-7; D: TRBD2
DNA: TGCGCCAGCAGCTGGGGGACAGGGGAACGGGCCACCGGGGAGCTGTTTTTT; CDR3: CASSWGTGERATGELFF; size: few; V: TRBV5-1; J: TRBJ2-2; D: TRBD1
DNA: TGTGCCAGCAGCTCGGGGGGGCGGCCGAACACTGAAGCTTTCTTT; CDR3: CASSSGGRPNTEAFF; size: .; V: TRBV7-9; J: TRBJ1-1; D: .
DNA: TGCGCCAGCAGCCAAGATGGGGACAGGGATCAGCCCCAGCATTTT; CDR3: CASSQDGDRDQPQHF; size: .; V: TRBV4-1; J: TRBJ1-5; D: TRBD1
DNA: TGTGCCAGCAGCTTTCTGACTCAAACGAACACCGGGGAGCTGTTTTTT; CDR3: CASSFLTQTNTGELFF; size: once; V: TRBV7-9; J: TRBJ2-2; D: .
DNA: TGCGCCAGCAGCCCGAACCCCGGGACAGAAAGCAACTATGGCTACACCTTC; CDR3: CASSPNPGTESNYGYTF; size: .; V: TRBV5-1; J: TRBJ1-2; D: TRBD1
DNA: TGTGCCAGCAGTCCAGGTCCTCCACCCTATGGCTACACCTTC; CDR3: CASSPGPPPYGYTF; size: .; V: TRBV28; J: TRBJ1-2; D: .
DNA: TGTGCCAGCATCATACGGGACAGGGGCAATCAGCCCCAGCATTTT; CDR3: CASIIRDRGNQPQHF; size: .; V: TRBV21-1; J: TRBJ1-5; D: .
DNA: TGTGCCAGCTCACCTTCTGGGACAGGGGATCAGCCCCAGCATTTT; CDR3: CASSPSGTGDQPQHF; size: .; V: TRBV18; J: TRBJ1-5; D: TRBD1
DNA: TGCGCCAGCAGCTTAGCTGCGGGGGACAATGAGCAGTTCTTC; CDR3: CASSLAAGDNEQFF; size: .; V: TRBV5-1; J: TRBJ2-1; D: TRBD2
DNA: TGTGCCAGCAGTTACGCAAAGGGGCAGAAGGGCTACACCTTC; CDR3: CASSYAKGQKGYTF; size: .; V: TRBV6-5; J: TRBJ1-2; D: .
DNA: TGTGCCAGCAGTTTTGCACTCACAGATACGCAGTATTTT; CDR3: CASSFALTDTQYF; size: .; V: TRBV27; J: TRBJ2-3; D: .
DNA: TGCGCCAGCACGCTCCTGGGCTTTCCGTACGAGCAGTACTTC; CDR3: CASTLLGFPYEQYF; size: .; V: TRBV5-1; J: TRBJ2-7; D: .
DNA: TGTGCCAGCAGCGCAGGGGGAAACTATGGCTACACCTTC; CDR3: CASSAGGNYGYTF; size: .; V: TRBV9; J: TRBJ1-2; D: TRBD1
DNA: TGTGCCTGGTCGGGACAGGGGGTTAATGGCTACACCTTC; CDR3: CAWSGQGVNGYTF; size: .; V: TRBV30; J: TRBJ1-2; D: TRBD1
DNA: TGCAGCGCTATTCGCGGACAGGGGGTTTCCGAGCAGTACTTC; CDR3: CSAIRGQGVSEQYF; size: .; V: TRBV29-1; J: TRBJ2-7; D: TRBD1
DNA: TGCGCCAGCATCTATACTAGCGGAGAGACCCAGTACTTC; CDR3: CASIYTSGETQYF; size: .; V: TRBV10-1; J: TRBJ2-5; D: TRBD2
DNA: TGTGCCAGCAGCTCAACCTCCTGGACAGGAGCAGATTCAACTAATGAAAAACTGTTTTTT; CDR3: CASSSTSWTGADSTNEKLFF; size: .; V: TRBV5-4; J: TRBJ1-4; D: TRBD1
DNA: TGTGCCAGCAGCGTAGATACAGGAAACTATGGCTACACCTTC; CDR3: CASSVDTGNYGYTF; size: .; V: TRBV9; J: TRBJ1-2; D: .
DNA: TGTGCCTGGAGTGGAGGGACAGTCTCTGGCTACACCTTC; CDR3: CAWSGGTVSGYTF; size: once; V: TRBV30; J: TRBJ1-2; D: TRBD1